Presented here are 30 T cell receptor beta chains from one specimen sequenced in a study of early T cells in non-severe SARS-CoV-2 infection. TCRdb processed the 5' RACE reads anew with MiXCR; each CDR3 protein has one entry. The repertoire holds about 39,000 distinct CDR3 sequences, with 4.5% to 7% as singletons. This material consisted of whole blood, taken at baseline. Source of these receptors: an adult who was a healthcare worker with PCR-confirmed SARS-CoV-2 infection or an uninfected control (not recorded which).

This clonotype has at least ten counts. The chain employs TRBV9 and TRBJ2-7, with D possibly TRBD2 on 7 matching bases. Trimming took 4 bases from V and 5 from J, leaving 19 bases between them. Germline loops: CDR1 SGDLS, CDR2 YYNGEE. This CDR3 has 15 residues. The CDR3 DNA is TGTGCCAGCAGCTTAGGGGGGGCGAATATCGACGAGCAGTACTTC. Translating gives CASSLGGANIDEQYF.

The table lists this clonotype with a few counts. This CDR3 reads CSALSAGERYEQYF. The CDR3 coding sequence is TGCAGTGCTCTTTCAGCGGGAGAAAGATACGAGCAGTACTTC. The genes are TRBV20-1 and TRBJ2-7, with TRBD2 matching over 8 bases. The V gene end was trimmed by 5 bases and the J gene end by 4 bases; junction bases not matched to a gene: 10. This CDR3 has 14 residues. CDR1 is DFQATT and CDR2 is SNEGSKA in the germline V gene (reference sequence).

This clonotype was detected ten times or more. The J gene is TRBJ2-7, the V gene TRBV30; D possibly corresponds to TRBD2 (6 bases). This CDR3 comprises 14 residues. V lost 1 base to trimming and J lost 5 bases, with 15 bases between them. From germline, CDR1 is GTSNPN and CDR2 SVGIG (reference sequence). CDR3 amino acids: CAWSGGAVENEQYF. The DNA for the CDR3 is TGTGCCTGGAGTGGCGGGGCAGTAGAAAACGAGCAGTACTTC. The variable domain in full, completed from reference TRBV30 and TRBJ2-7, reads SQTIHQWPATLVQPVGSPLSLECTVEGTSNPNLYWYRQAAGRGLQLLFYSVGIGQISSEVPQNLSASRPQDRQFILSSKKLLLSDSGFYLCAWSGGAVENEQYFGPGTRLTVT.

CDR3 protein: CASSGKTGISYEQYF. CDR3 nucleotide sequence: TGTGCCAGCAGCGGCAAGACAGGGATCTCCTACGAGCAGTACTTC. The chain combines TRBV5-4 with TRBJ2-7; 7 bases align to TRBD1. Germline V gene data show CDR1 as SGHNT and CDR2 as YYREEE (reference sequence). This CDR3 has 15 amino acids. The V and J ends lost 4 bases and 0 bases, in that order; junction bases with no gene match: 7.

This clonotype was detected ten times or more. The rearrangement joins TRBV6-6 to TRBJ1-5, with no clear D. The CDR3 contains 14 residues. The V gene's germline CDR1 is MNHNY and CDR2 SVGAGI (reference sequence). Trimming took off 5 bases at V and 0 bases at J, with 8 bases between the two ends. The CDR3 spells CASSTTVSNQPQHF. The CDR3 nucleotides are TGTGCCAGCAGTACTACCGTTAGCAATCAGCCCCAGCATTTT.

At least ten counts were recorded for this clonotype. The chain uses TRBV4-1 and TRBJ1-4, with unresolved D. In germline, CDR1 is MGHRA, CDR2 YSYEKL. This CDR3 has 13 residues. V was cut by 1 base and J by 7 bases, with 7 bases left in between. The CDR3 DNA follows: TGCGCCAGCAGCCAAGTCTGGAGTGAAAAACTGTTTTTT. It yields the protein CASSQVWSEKLFF.

This clonotype was observed at least ten times. This sequence joins TRBV2 and TRBJ2-7; possible D gene TRBD1, 6 bases. Germline V gives CDR1 SNHLY, CDR2 FYNNEI. The CDR3 contains 11 residues. V lost 8 bases and J lost 6, with 11 bases in between. The CDR3 reads CASLQGSEQYF. The CDR3 DNA reads TGTGCCAGCCTGCAGGGGAGCGAGCAGTACTTC.

This clonotype showed up just a few times. The chain has TRBV4-1 and TRBJ2-1; the match to TRBD1 covers 7 bases. This CDR3 spans 12 amino acids. V lost 2 bases, J lost 14 bases, and 6 bases stayed unmatched. CDR1 and CDR2 from the germline V gene are MGHRA and YSYEKL. CDR3 residues: CASSQSQGVEFF. Written as DNA, the CDR3 is TGCGCCAGCAGCCAAAGTCAGGGGGTCGAGTTCTTC.

This clonotype was found many times. Here the CDR3 DNA reads TGTGCCAGCAGTTTATCCAGGCCTGGATGGGAACAGCCCCAGCATTTT. Translation: CASSLSRPGWEQPQHF. The genes are TRBV27 and TRBJ1-5; D uncertain. The CDR3 loop spans 16 amino acids. The germline CDR1 and CDR2 sequences are MNHEY and SMNVEV (reference sequence). V was trimmed by 0 bases and J by 7 bases, leaving 16 bases between them.

This clonotype was seen a few times. This chain joins TRBV20-1 and TRBJ2-1; D is ambiguous. Germline CDR1 and CDR2: DFQATT and SNEGSKA (reference sequence). With 6 bases removed from V and 7 bases from J, the gap between germline ends came to 19 bases. The CDR3 covers 14 residues. CDR3 protein: CSAHLSARRNEQFF. CDR3 sequence (DNA): TGCAGTGCCCATCTATCGGCCAGACGTAATGAGCAGTTCTTC.

There are many counts of this clonotype. CDR3 bases: TGCGCCAGCAGCCAGACAGGGTCCACTGAAGCTTTCTTT. Translation: CASSQTGSTEAFF. The chain carries TRBV5-1 and TRBJ1-1; 7 bases line up with TRBD1. Germline trimming cut 4 bases from V and 4 bases from J; bases unmatched to any gene: 4. The germline CDR1 and CDR2 sequences are SGHRS and YFSETQ. The CDR3 has 13 amino acids.

This clonotype was recorded at least ten times. The rearrangement uses TRBV6-5 and TRBJ2-2, with D perhaps assigned TRBD1 or TRBD2 (5 bases each). This CDR3 spans 16 amino acids. Germline CDR1 MNHEY, CDR2 SVGAGI. The germline V and J ends were trimmed by 1 base and 4 bases, with 13 bases remaining between them. The DNA for the CDR3 is TGTGCCAGCAGTTACTTCTTCGGGACGCCCACCGGGGAGCTGTTTTTT. Translating it yields CASSYFFGTPTGELFF.

This clonotype occurred many times. The genes are TRBV19 and TRBJ2-2, with TRBD2 as a possible D gene (5 bases). Trimming removed 4 bases at V and 3 bases at J, with 6 bases between. Germline CDR1 reads LNHDA; CDR2 reads SQIVND (reference sequence). The CDR3 loop spans 13 amino acids. The CDR3 nucleotides read TGTGCCAGTAGTACGGGGTACACCGGGGAGCTGTTTTTT. This encodes CASSTGYTGELFF.

This clonotype was seen only a few times. The chain employs TRBV12-3 or TRBV12-4 and TRBJ2-3; no clear D. Trimming stripped 3 bases from V and 3 bases from J, with 4 bases between. The CDR3 runs to 12 residues. In nucleotides, the CDR3 is TGTGCCAGCAGTTTTATGACAGATACGCAGTATTTT. It translates to CASSFMTDTQYF.

The chain carries TRBV6-2 or TRBV6-3 and TRBJ1-1, with D possibly being TRBD1 (6 bases). This CDR3 contains 15 residues. The V end lost 2 bases, the J end lost 0 bases, and 10 bases lay between the germline ends. Germline CDR1 MNHEY, CDR2 SVGEGT. The CDR3 loop reads CASSYRGPMNTEAFF. CDR3 coding DNA: TGTGCCAGCAGTTACCGGGGGCCCATGAACACTGAAGCTTTCTTT.

The table lists this clonotype with many counts. The gene calls are TRBV12-3 or TRBV12-4 and TRBJ1-4; D unclear. This CDR3 spans 13 amino acids. V shed 5 bases and J shed 5 bases, with 9 bases lying between them. In DNA, the CDR3 is TGTGCCAGCAGTGGTAGGGCAAATGAAAAACTGTTTTTT. Protein: CASSGRANEKLFF.

This clonotype was found many times. The genes are TRBV7-9 and TRBJ2-1; 9 bases match TRBD2. Germline CDR1 and CDR2: SEHNR and FQNEAQ (reference sequence). The CDR3 sequence is 16 residues long. V was clipped by 5 bases and J by 4 bases; unmatched bases: 9. The CDR3 DNA follows: TGTGCCAGCAGCCCCCGGTCGAGCGGGGGGTACAATGAGCAGTTCTTC. Protein: CASSPRSSGGYNEQFF.

This clonotype was observed many times. The chain employs TRBV12-3 or TRBV12-4 and TRBJ1-2; D perhaps matches TRBD1 (5 bases). The CDR3 loop spans 14 amino acids. Trimming left V 1 base short and J 6 bases short, with 12 bases between. The CDR3, as DNA: TGTGCCAGCAGTTTAGGAGTCTACAGGAATGGCTACACCTTC. Its protein product is CASSLGVYRNGYTF.

This clonotype was counted at least ten times. The gene calls are TRBV5-1 and TRBJ2-7, with 7 positions matching TRBD2. V trimming: 5 bases; J trimming: 2 bases; junction bases outside the gene matches: 7. CDR3 length: 14 amino acids. Germline V gene lookup returns CDR1 SGHRS and CDR2 YFSETQ. The CDR3 nucleotides read TGCGCCAGCAGTTTGAGCGGGGTTACCTACGAGCAGTACTTC. Amino acids: CASSLSGVTYEQYF.

The chain combines TRBV11-2 with TRBJ1-3; D not resolved. Trimming stripped 3 bases from V and 0 bases from J, with 6 bases between. This CDR3 is built from 14 residues. Germline V gene sequence: CDR1 SGHAT, CDR2 FQNNGV. The CDR3 DNA follows: TGTGCCAGCAGCTTGCTGGTCTCTGGAAACACCATATATTTT. Its translation: CASSLLVSGNTIYF.

This clonotype was recorded many times. The J gene is TRBJ1-6, the V gene TRBV20-1; weak D call: TRBD1 (5 bases). The germline V gene encodes CDR1 DFQATT and CDR2 SNEGSKA (reference sequence). Deletions cut 0 bases from V and 7 bases from J, with 10 bases between. CDR3 length: 14 amino acids. This CDR3 reads CSAREGKGNSPLHF. CDR3 sequence (DNA): TGCAGTGCTAGAGAGGGAAAGGGGAATTCACCCCTCCACTTT.

Ten or more counts support this clonotype. The chain is built from TRBV25-1 and TRBJ2-1; 9 nucleotides match TRBD2. Germline loops: CDR1 MGHDK, CDR2 SYGVNS. The CDR3 is 14 amino acids. The ends lost 5 bases at V and 5 bases at J; junction bases unmatched: 4. CDR3 bases: TGTGCCAGCAGTAAGTTAGCGGGGGACAATGAGCAGTTCTTC. Protein product: CASSKLAGDNEQFF.

This chain joins TRBV7-9 and TRBJ1-2; tentatively, D is TRBD1 (6 bases). With 10 bases removed from V and 1 base from J, the gap between germline ends came to 16 bases. This CDR3 is 14 amino acids long. The germline gives CDR1 SEHNR, CDR2 FQNEAQ (reference sequence). The CDR3 DNA reads as TGTGCCACCCTTCAGGGGTCCGATAACTATGGCTACACCTTC. This codes for CATLQGSDNYGYTF.

The rearrangement links TRBV21-1 to TRBJ2-4. TRBV21-1 is termed a pseudogene. This CDR3 is built from 15 residues. The CDR3: CASSKKIDAKNIQYF. CDR3 nucleotide sequence: TGTGCCAGCAGCAAAAAGATTGATGCCAAAAACATTCAGTACTTC.

There are many counts of this clonotype. The gene calls are TRBV20-1 and TRBJ2-7, with TRBD2 identical over 11 bases. The V and J ends lost 6 bases and 5 bases, in that order; junction bases with no gene match: 6. Germline V gene lookup returns CDR1 DFQATT and CDR2 SNEGSKA (reference sequence). The CDR3 is made up of 13 amino acids. CDR3 sequence: CSATTSGKDEQYF. As DNA, the CDR3 is TGCAGTGCCACGACTAGCGGGAAGGACGAGCAGTACTTC.

The rearrangement uses TRBV18 and TRBJ1-2; weak D call: TRBD1 (6 bases). The V end lost 0 bases, the J end lost 8 bases, and 19 bases lay between the germline ends. Looked up from germline, CDR1 is KGHSH and CDR2 is LQKENI. The CDR3 has 16 amino acids. The CDR3 sequence: CASSPPGTIFGQGYTF. In nucleotides, the CDR3 is TGTGCCAGCTCACCACCAGGGACAATCTTCGGTCAAGGCTACACCTTC.

The chain links TRBV24-1 to TRBJ2-7; no firm D call. This CDR3 is built from 13 residues. Per germline, CDR1 KGHDR and CDR2 SFDVKD. Between the trimmed V and J ends, which lost 4 bases and 5 bases, there was a span of 11 bases. In DNA form, the CDR3 reads TGTGCCACCAGTGACGGGCTGGGGAACGAGCAGTACTTC. Translation gives CATSDGLGNEQYF.

This clonotype was seen at least ten times. The chain links TRBV10-3 to TRBJ2-3; 10 positions agree with TRBD2. The CDR3 contains 13 residues. Trimming removed 1 base from V and 13 bases from J; junction bases left unmatched: 5. Germline CDR1 ENHRY, CDR2 SYGVKD. The CDR3 DNA follows: TGTGCCATCAGTGAGTTAGCGGGAGGCCGGGAGTATTTT. Amino acids: CAISELAGGREYF.

In its sample, this clonotype was seen many times. The chain combines TRBV14 with TRBJ2-2, with TRBD1 matching over 9 bases. After removal of 3 bases from V and 4 bases from J, the junction contained 9 bases not matched to a gene. The CDR3 is made up of 17 amino acids. From germline, CDR1 is SGHDN and CDR2 FVKESK. The DNA for the CDR3 is TGTGCCAGCAGCCACTCCGGTACAGGGGGCGGCACCGGGGAGCTGTTTTTT. Encoded protein: CASSHSGTGGGTGELFF. Looking up the rest from reference TRBV14 and TRBJ2-2 gives the full variable domain: EAGVTQFPSHSVIEKGQTVTLRCDPISGHDNLYWYRRVMGKEIKFLLHFVKESKQDESGMPNNRFLAERTGGTYSTLKVQPAELEDSGVYFCASSHSGTGGGTGELFFGEGSRLTVL.

This clonotype was seen many times. V is TRBV20-1 and J is TRBJ1-1; D is undetermined. Germline CDR1 and CDR2: DFQATT and SNEGSKA (reference sequence). The ends were cut back, 2 bases at V and 0 bases at J, with 13 bases in the middle. The CDR3 contains 15 residues. Here the CDR3 reads CSARRSGRMNTEAFF. CDR3 nucleotides: TGCAGTGCTAGAAGGTCGGGTCGCATGAACACTGAAGCTTTCTTT.